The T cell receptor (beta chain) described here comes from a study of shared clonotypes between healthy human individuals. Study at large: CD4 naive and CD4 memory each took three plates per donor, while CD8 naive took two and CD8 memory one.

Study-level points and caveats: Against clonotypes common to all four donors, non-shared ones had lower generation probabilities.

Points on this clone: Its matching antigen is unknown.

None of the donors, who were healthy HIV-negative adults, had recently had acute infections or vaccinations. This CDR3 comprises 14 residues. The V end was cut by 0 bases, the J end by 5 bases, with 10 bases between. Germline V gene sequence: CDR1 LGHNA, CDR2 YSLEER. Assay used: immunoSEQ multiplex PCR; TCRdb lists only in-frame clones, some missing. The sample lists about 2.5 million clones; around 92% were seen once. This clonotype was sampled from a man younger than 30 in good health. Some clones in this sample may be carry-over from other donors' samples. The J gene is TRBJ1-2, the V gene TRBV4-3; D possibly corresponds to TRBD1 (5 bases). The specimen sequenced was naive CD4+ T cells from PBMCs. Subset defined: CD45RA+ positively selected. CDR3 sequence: CASSQDPGHYGYTF. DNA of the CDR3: TGCGCCAGCAGCCAAGACCCAGGGCATTATGGCTACACCTTC.